This T cell receptor beta chain was captured in a study of cytomegalovirus exposure and HLA in healthy donors. Study observations and caveats: Certain sequence variants were highly shared and formed a cluster, and this cluster was likely a sequencing artifact.

Note on this clone: Its specificity is unknown.

Both 60 Vbeta primers and 13 Jbeta primers went into the PCR. Libraries were prepared by immunoSEQ multiplex PCR; TCRdb keeps only in-frame clonotypes and omits some of them. The sample carries 200,000 to 250,000 clones, 55% to 75% recorded once. The CDR3 runs to 14 residues. Per the germline V gene, CDR1 is MDHEN and CDR2 is SYDVKM. V was shortened by 4 bases and J by 5 bases, with 12 bases between the two germline ends. Sequenced: PBMCs. The chain couples TRBV28 to TRBJ1-5; a weak D match, TRBD1 (6 bases). The clonotype was recovered from a man aged 40-49 years in good health and CMV-seropositive. The CDR3 spells CASSSQGYDQPQHF. The CDR3 bases are TGTGCCAGCAGTTCACAGGGATATGATCAGCCCCAGCATTTT.